Reported below is one TCR beta chain. This sample is part of a study of blood T cell repertoires in COVID-19. Method: immunoSEQ multiplex PCR; TCRdb's copy keeps in-frame clones and lacks some. The table has 110,000 or so clones, roughly nine tenths seen once. The sample comprised peripheral blood. The receptor was derived from a man in his 70s who had recovered from COVID-19.

The CDR3 nucleotides read TGTGCCAGCAGCCAAGTCGGGGGTGGGCGATACTACACCTTC. Translated: CASSQVGGGRYYTF. The genes are TRBV4-2 and TRBJ1-2; a possible D gene is TRBD1 (5 bases). V lost 1 base to trimming and J lost 10 bases, with 16 bases between them. The CDR3 runs 14 residues. The germline V gene encodes CDR1 LGHNA and CDR2 YNFKEQ.